The 20 T cell receptor beta chains reported below all come from one sample, sequenced in a study of T cell repertoires in cytomegalovirus infection. These receptors are not linked to any known antigen. Via MiXCR, TCRdb re-called the reads, giving one row per CDR3 protein. The sample shows 830,000 or so distinct CDR3 sequences, approximately 30% of them seen only once. Sequenced material: cultured CD8+ T cells from PBMCs, taken from culture after CMV antigen stimulation. The source of these receptors is a human donor in good health (CMV status not recorded). Some clones in this sample may be carry-over from other donors' samples.

This clonotype was picked up a small number of times. This chain uses TRBV7-6 with TRBJ2-5, with D unclear. The CDR3 has 17 residues. V was cut by 0 bases and J by 4 bases, with 18 bases left in between. Germline CDR1 and CDR2: SGHVS and FNYEAQ. The CDR3: CASSLAPAGPYIETQYF. CDR3 DNA sequence: TGTGCCAGCAGCTTAGCGCCGGCAGGTCCCTACATAGAGACCCAGTACTTC.

The sample holds a few counts of this clonotype. The rearrangement uses TRBV6-5 and TRBJ2-1; the D call may be TRBD1 or TRBD2 (5 bases each). Germline V gives CDR1 MNHEY, CDR2 SVGAGI. CDR3 length equals 12 residues. V was cut by 2 bases and J by 9 bases, with 8 bases left in between. This CDR3 reads CASSYPGTEQFF. The CDR3 DNA is TGTGCCAGCAGTTACCCTGGGACTGAGCAGTTCTTC.

This clonotype was recorded a few times. The chain links TRBV27 to TRBJ2-7; TRBD1 matches 8 bases. V lost 5 bases, J lost 4 bases, and 10 bases stayed unmatched. The CDR3 sequence is 15 residues long. In germline, CDR1 is MNHEY, CDR2 SMNVEV (reference sequence). As DNA, the CDR3 is TGTGCCAGCAGTGTTCTACCGGGACAGGCTTACGAGCAGTACTTC. Translated, it gives CASSVLPGQAYEQYF.

This sequence joins TRBV6-1 and TRBJ2-1; D tentatively fits TRBD1 or TRBD2 (5 bases each). Germline CDR1 and CDR2: MNHNS and SASEGT. The V end lost 5 bases, the J end lost 4 bases, and 30 bases lay between the germline ends. The CDR3 extends over 20 amino acids. CDR3 sequence: CASSRTDQVPGTNPYNEQFF. The CDR3 DNA follows: TGTGCCAGCAGTCGCACCGACCAAGTACCCGGGACGAATCCGTACAATGAGCAGTTCTTC.

The chain carries TRBV27 and TRBJ1-5; D gene unclear. The CDR3 extends over 14 amino acids. Germline V lookup: CDR1 MNHEY, CDR2 SMNVEV (reference sequence). V was pared by 2 bases and J by 3 bases, with 8 bases between. CDR3 loop: CASSLAQFNQPQHF. The CDR3 region has the DNA TGTGCCAGCAGTTTAGCCCAATTCAATCAGCCCCAGCATTTT.

This chain connects TRBV6-5 to TRBJ1-4; no reliable D call. The CDR3 is made up of 14 amino acids. Germline CDR1 and CDR2: MNHEY and SVGAGI. V dropped 0 bases and J dropped 5 bases, with 7 bases sitting between them. The CDR3, as DNA: TGTGCCAGCAGTTACTCGGCCGAGAATGAAAAACTGTTTTTT. Encoded protein: CASSYSAENEKLFF.

The genes are TRBV25-1 and TRBJ1-2; tentative D call: TRBD1 (6 bases). Trimming shortened V by 6 bases and J by 7 bases, and 15 bases separated the two germline ends. This CDR3 contains 13 residues. Germline CDR1 is MGHDK and CDR2 is SYGVNS. The CDR3 DNA is TGTGCCAGCAGGGTAAACAGGGCCAGTGGCTACACCTTC. Its translation: CASRVNRASGYTF.

The chain carries TRBV19 and TRBJ2-7; 7 nucleotides align to TRBD1. This CDR3 spans 14 amino acids. With 7 bases clipped from V and 2 bases from J, the junction kept 8 bases outside the gene matches. In germline, CDR1 is LNHDA, CDR2 SQIVND (reference sequence). CDR3 bases: TGTGCCAGTACCCTCCGGGACAGACCCTACGAGCAGTACTTC. It codes for CASTLRDRPYEQYF.

The gene calls are TRBV14 and TRBJ1-1, with 7 bases fitting TRBD1. J lost 7 bases, V lost 4 bases, and 6 bases had no gene match. In germline, CDR1 is SGHDN, CDR2 FVKESK. The CDR3 sequence is 13 residues long. CDR3 region: CASSLSGQIEAFF. CDR3 nucleotide sequence: TGTGCCAGCAGCCTATCGGGACAGATTGAAGCTTTCTTT.

At least ten counts were recorded for this clonotype. This rearrangement joins TRBV12-3 or TRBV12-4 to TRBJ2-3, with 7 nucleotides matching TRBD2. The CDR3 runs 16 residues. V shed 4 bases, J shed 5 bases, and the junction held 12 bases outside the gene matches. CDR3: CASSSGGAGRGDTQYF. The DNA for the CDR3 is TGTGCCAGCAGTTCCGGCGGAGCGGGGAGGGGAGATACGCAGTATTTT.

This clonotype showed up just a few times. The V and J genes are TRBV6-6 and TRBJ2-1; 9 bases agree with TRBD1. Germline V gives CDR1 MNHNY, CDR2 SVGAGI (reference sequence). There are 15 residues in the CDR3. With V trimmed by 7 bases and J by 8 bases, 12 bases remained unmatched. CDR3 coding DNA: TGTGCCAGCAAAACAGGGGGCTGGGTTGGGGATGAGCAGTTCTTC. The encoded protein is CASKTGGWVGDEQFF.

This clonotype was counted between two and nine times. The rearrangement uses TRBV6-1 and TRBJ2-5; 7 nucleotides align to TRBD1. The CDR3 extends over 14 amino acids. The ends lost 6 bases at V and 3 bases at J; junction bases unmatched: 7. The germline gives CDR1 MNHNS, CDR2 SASEGT. CDR3 sequence (DNA): TGTGCCAGCAGGGAAAGGGACAGAGAAGAGACCCAGTACTTC. Amino acid sequence: CASRERDREETQYF.

The rearrangement links TRBV5-5 to TRBJ2-6; no clear D gene. V dropped 5 bases and J dropped 0 bases, with 15 bases sitting between them. Germline-derived CDR1 and CDR2 are SGHKS and YYEKEE (reference sequence). This CDR3 comprises 17 residues. CDR3 protein: CASRVRLTISGANVLTF. In nucleotides, the CDR3 is TGTGCCAGCAGGGTGAGGCTTACGATCTCTGGGGCCAACGTCCTGACTTTC.

This clonotype appeared a few times. The gene calls are TRBV6-1 and TRBJ2-1; 8 nucleotides line up with TRBD2. V lost 6 bases, J lost 0 bases, and 4 bases stayed unmatched. There are 15 residues in the CDR3. CDR1 and CDR2 from the germline V gene are MNHNS and SASEGT. This chain's CDR3 is CASSELADSYNEQFF. CDR3 in DNA: TGTGCCAGCAGCGAACTAGCGGACTCCTACAATGAGCAGTTCTTC.

J is TRBJ2-5 and V is TRBV28; D not certain. CDR1 is MDHEN and CDR2 is SYDVKM in the germline V gene. V lost 2 bases and J lost 3, with 7 bases in between. This CDR3 region has 13 residues. The CDR3 spells CASSLVLKETQYF. Written as DNA, the CDR3 is TGTGCCAGCAGTTTAGTCTTGAAAGAGACCCAGTACTTC.

This clonotype has more than one count but fewer than ten. The CDR3 DNA sequence: TGTGCCAGCAACCTATTATTGGGGGACAGTGATAAGGCCCTCTCGAACACTGAAGCTTTCTTT. It specifies CASNLLLGDSDKALSNTEAFF. The chain is built from TRBV6-6 and TRBJ1-1; 7 bases are shared with TRBD1. The CDR3 has 21 residues. With V trimmed by 7 bases and J by 1 base, 27 bases remained unmatched. Germline V gene sequence: CDR1 MNHNY, CDR2 SVGAGI (reference sequence).

The genes are TRBV7-9 and TRBJ1-2, with D uncertain. Germline V gene sequence: CDR1 SEHNR, CDR2 FQNEAQ (reference sequence). There are 14 residues in the CDR3. V was trimmed by 6 bases and J by 5 bases, leaving 16 bases between them. The CDR3 region is CASRHPWWLYGYTF. In DNA, the CDR3 is TGTGCCAGCAGACACCCGTGGTGGCTGTATGGCTACACCTTC. Full variable domain (missing parts from reference TRBV7-9 and TRBJ1-2): DTGVSQNPRHKITKRGQNVTFRCDPISEHNRLYWYRQTLGQGPEFLTYFQNEAQLEKSRLLSDRFSAERPKGSFSTLEIQRTEQGDSAMYLCASRHPWWLYGYTFGSGTRLTVV.

This clonotype came up a few times. The chain uses TRBV19 and TRBJ1-2; no firm D call. CDR1 is LNHDA, CDR2 SQIVND, per germline (reference sequence). CDR3 length equals 13 residues. Trimming cost V 3 bases and J 4 bases, with 9 bases left between them. Here the CDR3 DNA reads TGTGCCAGTAGTATCGAGGGTGGCTATGGCTACACCTTC. As protein: CASSIEGGYGYTF.

The chain carries TRBV5-6 and TRBJ2-7, with 7 bases matching TRBD1. The ends lost 5 bases at V and 2 bases at J; junction bases unmatched: 10. CDR3 length: 15 amino acids. Germline V lookup: CDR1 SGHDT, CDR2 YYEEEE. The CDR3 reads CASRPTGVTTYEQYV. The CDR3 DNA is TGTGCCAGCAGACCAACAGGGGTTACCACCTACGAGCAGTACGTC.

This clonotype has more than one count but fewer than ten. The chain combines TRBV11-2 with TRBJ1-3; possibly TRBD1 for D (6 bases). Trimming pared 3 bases from V and 8 bases from J, leaving 14 bases between. The germline gives CDR1 SGHAT, CDR2 FQNNGV. The length of the CDR3 is 14 residues. Here the CDR3 reads CASSFHRESDTIYF. For the CDR3, the DNA is TGTGCCAGCAGCTTTCACAGGGAATCGGACACCATATATTTT.